The 29 T cell receptor beta chains reported below all come from one sample, sequenced in a study of PD-L1 blockade in urothelial cancer. As for time point: peripheral blood 6 weeks after treatment start. The data were produced by immunoSEQ multiplex PCR, yet TCRdb's version contains in-frame clones alone and is incomplete. The sample lists some 51,000 clones; around 89% were seen once. Sequencing was performed on PBMCs, taken around atezolizumab (anti-PD-L1) treatment. All receptors come from a man aged 55 to 69 with urothelial cancer.

The chain couples TRBV5-1 to TRBJ2-1; TRBD2 aligns across 7 bases. The J segment lost 5 bases and the V segment lost 3 bases, leaving 11 bases of the junction unmatched. The V gene's germline CDR1 is SGHRS and CDR2 YFSETQ. The CDR3 loop spans 16 amino acids. The CDR3 spells CASSSIAGKNNNEQFF. The CDR3 bases are TGCGCCAGCAGCTCCATAGCGGGTAAGAACAACAATGAGCAGTTCTTC.

V and J are TRBV6-5 and TRBJ2-1; D call uncertain. The V and J ends lost 4 bases and 0 bases respectively, with 10 bases between them. Germline CDR1 and CDR2: MNHEY and SVGAGI. The CDR3 spans 15 residues. The CDR3 reads CASSSVLYSYNEQFF. The CDR3, as DNA: TGTGCCAGCAGTTCCGTGTTATACTCCTACAATGAGCAGTTCTTC.

V and J are TRBV6-1 and TRBJ1-2, with D perhaps TRBD1 (5 bases). With 4 bases removed from V and 5 bases from J, the gap between germline ends came to 8 bases. This CDR3 region has 12 residues. CDR1 MNHNS and CDR2 SASEGT come from the germline V gene. CDR3 nucleotides: TGTGCCAGCAGTGGCGCAGGGTATGGCTACACCTTC. Translation: CASSGAGYGYTF.

This sequence joins TRBV28 and TRBJ2-2; possibly TRBD2 for D (6 bases). The CDR3 sequence is 14 residues long. The germline CDR1 and CDR2 sequences are MDHEN and SYDVKM. V was clipped by 4 bases and J by 7 bases, with 13 bases between them. The CDR3: CASSYGLASGELFF. The CDR3 bases are TGTGCCAGCAGTTATGGGCTAGCGAGCGGGGAGCTGTTTTTT.

The V call is TRBV6-6, the J call TRBJ2-3, with 7 bases aligning to TRBD1. J gave up 6 bases and V 4 bases, and 13 bases lay outside the gene matches. Germline V gene lookup returns CDR1 MNHNY and CDR2 SVGAGI (reference sequence). The CDR3 covers 16 residues. For the CDR3, the DNA is TGTGCCAGCAGTTCCCCTCAGGGACAGCCTCCCGATACGCAGTATTTT. As protein: CASSSPQGQPPDTQYF.

This chain joins TRBV5-4 and TRBJ1-2, with no clear D. The germline V gene has CDR1 SGHNT and CDR2 YYREEE (reference sequence). V lost 0 bases and J lost 0, with 6 bases in between. There are 14 residues in the CDR3. CDR3 sequence reads: CASSLEGANYGYTF. In DNA form, the CDR3 reads TGTGCCAGCAGCTTGGAGGGAGCTAACTATGGCTACACCTTC.

The rearrangement links TRBV5-4 to TRBJ2-7; TRBD2 matches 8 bases. Germline assignment: CDR1 SGHNT and CDR2 YYREEE (reference sequence). The junction had 8 bases not matched to a gene; V was cut back by 2 bases and J by 4 bases. This CDR3 contains 15 residues. CDR3: CASSFERGRGYEQYF. CDR3 DNA: TGTGCCAGCAGCTTTGAGCGGGGGCGCGGGTACGAGCAGTACTTC. The full variable domain, rest sourced from reference TRBV5-4 and TRBJ2-7, is ETGVTQSPTHLIKTRGQQVTLRCSSQSGHNTVSWYQQALGQGPQFIFQYYREEENGRGNFPPRFSGLQFPNYSSELNVNALELDDSALYLCASSFERGRGYEQYFGPGTRLTVT.

This clone occurred once. V is TRBV5-8 and J is TRBJ1-5; no clear D gene. CDR3 size: 16 residues. Trimming took 4 bases from V and 1 from J, leaving 15 bases between them. Germline values: CDR1 SGHTS, CDR2 YDEGEE. DNA for the CDR3: TGTGCCAGCAGCCTCGATGGCGGTAGGAGCAATCAGCCCCAGCATTTT. It translates to CASSLDGGRSNQPQHF. The full variable domain, rest sourced from reference TRBV5-8 and TRBJ1-5, is EAGVTQSPTHLIKTRGQQATLRCSPISGHTSVYWYQQALGLGLQFLLWYDEGEERNRGNFPPRFSGRQFPNYSSELNVNALELEDSALYLCASSLDGGRSNQPQHFGDGTRLSIL.

The rearrangement links TRBV4-1 to TRBJ1-2; 9 bases are shared with TRBD1. Germline CDR1 and CDR2: MGHRA and YSYEKL. Trimming cost V 4 bases and J 4 bases; bases outside gene matches: 13. There are 17 residues in the CDR3. The DNA for the CDR3 is TGCGCCAGCAGCCTGCTCGTCATCGGGACAGGGCCCTATGGCTACACCTTC. It encodes CASSLLVIGTGPYGYTF.

The gene calls are TRBV10-1 and TRBJ2-2; D may be TRBD1 (6 bases). The V and J ends lost 3 bases and 4 bases respectively, with 12 bases between them. Germline V gene data show CDR1 as WNHNN and CDR2 as SYGVQD (reference sequence). CDR3 length: 15 amino acids. As DNA, the CDR3 is TGCGCCAGCAGTGATCACAGGGTTGGCACCGGGGAGCTGTTTTTT. This sequence encodes CASSDHRVGTGELFF.

This chain uses TRBV7-6 with TRBJ2-7, with D perhaps TRBD1 (6 bases). The germline gives CDR1 SGHVS, CDR2 FNYEAQ. V lost 5 bases and J lost 2, with 13 bases in between. CDR3 size: 14 residues. The CDR3 DNA reads as TGTGCCAGCAGCCAAATAACAGGGACCTACGAGCAGTACTTC. This codes for CASSQITGTYEQYF.

This clone appeared a single time. The chain employs TRBV7-9 and TRBJ1-6; the D gene is possibly TRBD1 (5 bases). This CDR3 contains 15 residues. Germline loops: CDR1 SEHNR, CDR2 FQNEAQ (reference sequence). V was clipped by 3 bases and J by 6 bases, with 12 bases between them. The DNA of the CDR3 is TGTGCCAGCAGCTTGGCAGACAGACCTAATTCACCCCTCCACTTT. Translation gives CASSLADRPNSPLHF.

The CDR3 bases are TGTGCCAGCAGTTTGGGGCAGAGCAATGAGCAGTTCTTC. Amino acids: CASSLGQSNEQFF. This rearrangement joins TRBV27 to TRBJ2-1; weak D call: TRBD1 (5 bases). The CDR3 runs to 13 residues. Germline loops: CDR1 MNHEY, CDR2 SMNVEV (reference sequence). Trimming removed 3 bases from V and 6 bases from J, with 9 bases in between.

The count of this clone is one. V usage is TRBV21-1 and J usage is TRBJ2-7; TRBD2, as called in the table, went unchecked against the DNA. TRBV21-1 has pseudogene status. This CDR3 has 15 residues. DNA for the CDR3: TGTGCCAGCAGCACACAGTCAGGGACTCCCTACGAGCAGTACTTC. Residues: CASSTQSGTPYEQYF.

Only one count was recorded for this clone. The CDR3 nucleotides are TGTGCCAGCAGCGTAGATCGAACAGATACGCAGTATTTT. It translates to CASSVDRTDTQYF. The gene calls are TRBV5-4 and TRBJ2-3; D remains ambiguous. This CDR3 has 13 residues. Germline CDR1 SGHNT, CDR2 YYREEE (reference sequence). The V end lost 4 bases, the J end lost 3 bases, and 9 bases lay between the germline ends.

The V gene is TRBV5-6, the J gene TRBJ2-3; 10 bases align to TRBD2. The ends lost 4 bases at V and 3 bases at J; junction bases unmatched: 5. The CDR3 extends over 15 amino acids. Looked up from germline, CDR1 is SGHDT and CDR2 is YYEEEE. In DNA, the CDR3 is TGTGCCAGCAGCGCGGGACTAGCGACGACAGATACGCAGTATTTT. It specifies CASSAGLATTDTQYF.

V usage is TRBV6-6 and J usage is TRBJ1-4; 9 bases line up with TRBD1. Germline loops: CDR1 MNHNY, CDR2 SVGAGI (reference sequence). The CDR3 is 16 amino acids. Trimming cost V 2 bases and J 6 bases; bases outside gene matches: 7. The CDR3 DNA is TGTGCCAGCAGTTACAAGAGCGGGACAGGGTATGAAAAACTGTTTTTT. Translated, it gives CASSYKSGTGYEKLFF.

The V call is TRBV6-5, the J call TRBJ2-7; 8 bases agree with TRBD2. V was clipped by 6 bases and J by 2 bases; unmatched bases: 6. This CDR3 spans 14 amino acids. Germline assignment: CDR1 MNHEY and CDR2 SVGAGI. The CDR3 DNA follows: TGTGCCAGCAGCCGAGGGACTAGTGCCTACGAGCAGTACTTC. Translated, it gives CASSRGTSAYEQYF.

CDR3 loop: CASSPGQGETYEQYF. The CDR3 region has the DNA TGTGCCAGCAGCCCCGGACAGGGGGAAACCTACGAGCAGTACTTC. V usage is TRBV5-4 and J usage is TRBJ2-7; 10 nucleotides align to TRBD1. The CDR3 contains 15 residues. Germline trimming cut 4 bases from V and 2 bases from J; bases unmatched to any gene: 6. Germline V gives CDR1 SGHNT, CDR2 YYREEE (reference sequence). The complete variable domain, with remaining parts taken from reference TRBV5-4 and TRBJ2-7, reads ETGVTQSPTHLIKTRGQQVTLRCSSQSGHNTVSWYQQALGQGPQFIFQYYREEENGRGNFPPRFSGLQFPNYSSELNVNALELDDSALYLCASSPGQGETYEQYFGPGTRLTVT.

The chain links TRBV14 to TRBJ2-7, with TRBD2 matching 13 bases. The CDR3 length is 16 residues. CDR1 and CDR2 from the germline V gene are SGHDN and FVKESK. Trimming removed 3 bases from V and 5 bases from J; junction bases left unmatched: 7. CDR3 sequence reads: CASSHLTSGRAHEQYF. Here the CDR3 DNA reads TGTGCCAGCAGCCATCTTACTAGCGGGAGGGCCCACGAGCAGTACTTC. Filled out from reference TRBV14 and TRBJ2-7, the complete variable domain reads EAGVTQFPSHSVIEKGQTVTLRCDPISGHDNLYWYRRVMGKEIKFLLHFVKESKQDESGMPNNRFLAERTGGTYSTLKVQPAELEDSGVYFCASSHLTSGRAHEQYFGPGTRLTVT.

The J gene is TRBJ1-3, the V gene TRBV19; the D gene is possibly TRBD1 (5 bases). V lost 5 bases and J 2 bases, leaving 16 bases between the germline ends. This CDR3 has 16 residues. The V gene's germline CDR1 is LNHDA and CDR2 SQIVND (reference sequence). DNA for the CDR3: TGTGCCAGTAGTCCGCCGCGGGGCGGGACTGGAAACACCATATATTTT. Amino acids: CASSPPRGGTGNTIYF.

The rearrangement links TRBV5-1 to TRBJ1-5; a possible D gene is TRBD1 (6 bases). CDR3 length equals 14 residues. V lost 2 bases, J lost 6 bases, and 12 bases lay in between. Germline loops: CDR1 SGHRS, CDR2 YFSETQ. CDR3 in DNA: TGCGCCAGCAGCTTTGAACAGGGAGCTCAGCCCCAGCATTTT. Protein sequence: CASSFEQGAQPQHF.

This chain links TRBV7-9 with TRBJ2-5; 13 bases are a match to TRBD2. V trimming: 5 bases; J trimming: 2 bases; junction bases outside the gene matches: 2. This CDR3 has 15 amino acids. Germline V gene lookup returns CDR1 SEHNR and CDR2 FQNEAQ (reference sequence). DNA for the CDR3: TGTGCCAGCAGCCGACTAGCGGGGGGTCAAGAGACCCAGTACTTC. Its translation: CASSRLAGGQETQYF.

The V and J genes are TRBV5-1 and TRBJ2-7; 8 positions agree with TRBD2. With V trimmed by 3 bases and J by 3 bases, 5 bases remained unmatched. Per the germline V gene, CDR1 is SGHRS and CDR2 is YFSETQ. The CDR3 spans 14 residues. The CDR3 DNA sequence: TGCGCCAGCAGCTCCGTACTAGCGGACTACGAGCAGTACTTC. Amino acid sequence: CASSSVLADYEQYF.

The rearrangement uses TRBV7-9 and TRBJ1-2, with D uncertain. V dropped 5 bases and J dropped 4 bases, with 20 bases sitting between them. CDR3 length: 16 amino acids. Per the germline V gene, CDR1 is SEHNR and CDR2 is FQNEAQ (reference sequence). The CDR3 bases are TGTGCCAGCAGCCCCAACTCGGTTTTGAGAATCTATGGCTACACCTTC. Amino acids: CASSPNSVLRIYGYTF.

The genes are TRBV5-6 and TRBJ2-5; 8 bases are a match to TRBD2. The germline CDR1 and CDR2 sequences are SGHDT and YYEEEE. The CDR3 has 14 amino acids. V was clipped by 4 bases and J by 2 bases; unmatched bases: 4. CDR3 loop: CASSRGGFQETQYF. As DNA, the CDR3 is TGTGCCAGCAGCCGGGGGGGATTTCAAGAGACCCAGTACTTC.

This chain links TRBV5-6 with TRBJ2-7; D unclear. V lost 3 bases to trimming and J lost 0 bases, with 7 bases between them. Germline V CDR1 and CDR2: SGHDT, YYEEEE. CDR3 length: 13 residues. As DNA, the CDR3 is TGTGCCAGCAGCTGGTTCTACTCCTACGAGCAGTACTTC. As protein: CASSWFYSYEQYF.

The chain combines TRBV7-9 with TRBJ2-3; TRBD1 matches at 12 bases. The CDR3 sequence is 17 residues long. The junction had 9 bases not matched to a gene; V was cut back by 4 bases and J by 4 bases. The germline V gene has CDR1 SEHNR and CDR2 FQNEAQ (reference sequence). For the CDR3, the DNA is TGTGCCAGCAGCTCACGAGTAGGGACAGGGGGCTCAGATACGCAGTATTTT. It codes for CASSSRVGTGGSDTQYF.

This clone turned up a few times. The V gene is TRBV19, the J gene TRBJ1-4; the D gene is possibly TRBD1 (6 bases). V dropped 5 bases and J dropped 1 base, with 11 bases sitting between them. Germline CDR1 is LNHDA and CDR2 is SQIVND (reference sequence). This CDR3 spans 15 amino acids. DNA of the CDR3: TGTGCCAGTAGTTTCTTGACAGGAACTAATGAAAAACTGTTTTTT. As protein: CASSFLTGTNEKLFF.